Below, 22 T cell receptor beta chains from the same sample are listed, as sequenced in a study of PD-L1 blockade in urothelial cancer. This sample's time point: peripheral blood 6 weeks after treatment start. Here immunoSEQ multiplex PCR was the method, and the copy in TCRdb shows in-frame clones only, minus some. The sample records 48,000 or so clones, roughly 80% being singletons. Sequenced here: PBMCs, sampled around atezolizumab (anti-PD-L1) treatment. The receptors stem from a man between 65 and 80 years old with urothelial cancer.

J is TRBJ2-7 and V is TRBV11-2, with TRBD2 identical over 12 bases. This CDR3 has 15 amino acids. After removal of 4 bases from V and 3 bases from J, the junction contained 4 bases not matched to a gene. Germline CDR1 is SGHAT and CDR2 is FQNNGV. Here the CDR3 DNA reads TGTGCCAGCAGCTCCCTAGCGGGAGGGATCTACGAGCAGTACTTC. Translating it yields CASSSLAGGIYEQYF.

This clone was detected only a few times. The chain employs TRBV6-1 and TRBJ1-5; D not certain. The V gene lost 2 bases and the J gene lost 7 bases, with 15 bases spanning the gap. Germline assignment: CDR1 MNHNS and CDR2 SASEGT. This CDR3 spans 15 amino acids. Here the CDR3 reads CASSEMGSPSQPQHF. In DNA form, the CDR3 reads TGTGCCAGCAGTGAAATGGGCAGCCCAAGCCAGCCCCAGCATTTT.

This chain joins TRBV6-5 and TRBJ2-5; 7 bases are a match to TRBD2. The germline CDR1 and CDR2 sequences are MNHEY and SVGAGI. The ends lost 10 bases at V and 1 base at J; junction bases unmatched: 3. The CDR3 consists of 12 residues. The chain's CDR3 is CATRGVQETQYF. CDR3 nucleotides: TGTGCCACCCGGGGGGTCCAAGAGACCCAGTACTTC.

The gene calls are TRBV27 and TRBJ2-4; TRBD2 is a possible D gene (5 bases). V lost 6 bases and J lost 6, with 12 bases in between. The CDR3 has 13 amino acids. Germline V gene sequence: CDR1 MNHEY, CDR2 SMNVEV (reference sequence). As DNA, the CDR3 is TGTGCCAGCAGGTCCGACGGGGTAAACATTCAGTACTTC. This codes for CASRSDGVNIQYF.

CDR3 region: CASSKTELPLEAFF. The CDR3 nucleotides are TGTGCCAGCAGCAAAACGGAGCTACCGCTTGAAGCTTTCTTT. The chain has TRBV5-4 and TRBJ1-1; D remains ambiguous. CDR1 and CDR2 from the germline V gene are SGHNT and YYREEE (reference sequence). The CDR3 is made up of 14 amino acids. Trimming pared 4 bases from V and 7 bases from J, leaving 17 bases between.

The CDR3 reads CASSRRTGEDTQYF. The CDR3 nucleotides read TGTGCCAGCAGCCGACGGACAGGGGAAGATACGCAGTATTTT. This sequence joins TRBV14 and TRBJ2-3; 9 positions agree with TRBD1. The CDR3 consists of 14 residues. Germline CDR1 reads SGHDN; CDR2 reads FVKESK. The V gene end was trimmed by 4 bases and the J gene end by 5 bases; junction bases not matched to a gene: 4.

This rearrangement joins TRBV30 to TRBJ2-2; unclear D gene. Germline V gene data show CDR1 as GTSNPN and CDR2 as SVGIG (reference sequence). The V end lost 4 bases, the J end lost 1 base, and 10 bases lay between the germline ends. CDR3 length: 14 residues. The DNA for the CDR3 is TGTGCCTGGATGCGCCTTTGGAACACCGGGGAGCTGTTTTTT. Encoded protein: CAWMRLWNTGELFF.

The CDR3 reads CAIESSRGSSGNTIYF. The CDR3 nucleotides read TGTGCCATCGAATCCAGTCGGGGATCATCTGGAAACACCATATATTTT. V usage is TRBV10-3 and J usage is TRBJ1-3, with D hard to call. Looked up from germline, CDR1 is ENHRY and CDR2 is SYGVKD. The CDR3 sequence is 16 residues long. The V end was cut by 8 bases, the J end by 1 base, with 18 bases between.

V gene TRBV7-6 combines with J gene TRBJ1-1, with 9 nucleotides matching TRBD1. V shed 2 bases and J 7 bases; nucleotides not matched to a gene: 8. Looked up from germline, CDR1 is SGHVS and CDR2 is FNYEAQ. CDR3 length equals 15 residues. Here the CDR3 reads CASSLQDRGTDEAFF. For the CDR3, the DNA is TGTGCCAGCAGCTTACAGGACAGGGGAACCGATGAAGCTTTCTTT.

The gene calls are TRBV4-1 and TRBJ2-3, with 7 bases lining up with TRBD2. CDR1 is MGHRA and CDR2 is YSYEKL in the germline V gene. The V gene end was trimmed by 1 base and the J gene end by 2 bases; junction bases not matched to a gene: 12. The CDR3 loop spans 18 amino acids. The CDR3 DNA reads TGCGCCAGCAGCCAAGCCTACCCCCGGCTAGCGGCCACAGATACGCAGTATTTT. Protein product: CASSQAYPRLAATDTQYF.

The chain is built from TRBV27 and TRBJ1-4; tentative D call: TRBD1 (5 bases). The V gene's germline CDR1 is MNHEY and CDR2 SMNVEV (reference sequence). The V and J ends lost 4 bases and 9 bases respectively, with 6 bases between them. CDR3 length: 11 residues. CDR3 in amino acids: CASSSGKKLFF. The CDR3 DNA follows: TGTGCCAGCAGTTCAGGGAAAAAACTGTTTTTT. The full variable domain, completed using reference TRBV27 and TRBJ1-4, is EAQVTQNPRYLITVTGKKLTVTCSQNMNHEYMSWYRQDPGLGLRQIYYSMNVEVTDKGDVPEGYKVSRKEKRNFPLILESPSPNQTSLYFCASSSGKKLFFGSGTQLSVL.

The chain has TRBV7-9 and TRBJ2-7; 7 positions agree with TRBD1. Germline V lookup: CDR1 SEHNR, CDR2 FQNEAQ (reference sequence). The CDR3 contains 17 residues. V shed 4 bases and J 0 bases; nucleotides not matched to a gene: 12. The CDR3 protein is CASSYYAGTAYSYEQYF. CDR3 DNA: TGTGCCAGCAGCTACTACGCCGGGACAGCTTACTCCTACGAGCAGTACTTC.

V usage is TRBV4-1 and J usage is TRBJ1-4; TRBD1 is a possible D gene (5 bases). In germline, CDR1 is MGHRA, CDR2 YSYEKL. This CDR3 contains 17 residues. V dropped 0 bases and J dropped 5 bases, with 16 bases sitting between them. The CDR3 is CASSQDLGRGPNEKLFF. DNA of the CDR3: TGCGCCAGCAGCCAAGATTTGGGGAGGGGTCCAAATGAAAAACTGTTTTTT.

CDR3: CAWSATGQAAGRYEQYF. The DNA of the CDR3 is TGTGCCTGGAGTGCTACGGGACAGGCAGCGGGTCGATACGAGCAGTACTTC. The chain links TRBV30 to TRBJ2-7, with 8 nucleotides matching TRBD1. The CDR3 extends over 17 amino acids. The J segment lost 4 bases and the V segment lost 1 base, leaving 15 bases of the junction unmatched. Germline V CDR1 and CDR2: GTSNPN, SVGIG (reference sequence).

V usage is TRBV10-3 and J usage is TRBJ1-5; D might be TRBD1 (5 bases). The germline V gene has CDR1 ENHRY and CDR2 SYGVKD. This CDR3 spans 13 amino acids. V was pared by 8 bases and J by 3 bases, with 11 bases between. CDR3 nucleotide sequence: TGTGCCATCGCCGAGACAGACAATCAGCCCCAGCATTTT. As protein: CAIAETDNQPQHF.

The V gene is TRBV2, the J gene TRBJ2-1; the D gene is possibly TRBD2 (5 bases). The CDR3 contains 17 residues. Trimming cost V 7 bases and J 4 bases, with 23 bases left between them. Germline lookup yields CDR1 SNHLY and CDR2 FYNNEI. CDR3 amino acids: CASTETGGKILYNEQFF. The CDR3 DNA follows: TGTGCCAGCACCGAAACCGGAGGAAAGATTCTGTACAATGAGCAGTTCTTC.

The V gene is TRBV27, the J gene TRBJ2-7; 13 bases agree with TRBD2. CDR3 size: 14 residues. V lost 6 bases to trimming and J lost 4 bases; unmatched junction nucleotides: 3. Germline V gene lookup returns CDR1 MNHEY and CDR2 SMNVEV (reference sequence). CDR3 in amino acids: CASSRLAGGYEQYF. The CDR3 DNA reads as TGTGCCAGCAGCCGACTAGCGGGAGGTTACGAGCAGTACTTC.

The rearrangement uses TRBV6-7 and TRBJ1-3, with D unclear. TRBV6-7 carries the ORF label, with uncertain function. The CDR3 totals 18 residues. Trimming removed 7 bases at V and 0 bases at J, with 22 bases between. CDR3 DNA sequence: TGTGCCAGCATTAACGGGGTGGGCGGAAAAAGCTCTGGAAACACCATATATTTT. This codes for CASINGVGGKSSGNTIYF.

This clone was detected only once. The rearrangement uses TRBV7-3 and TRBJ2-1, with D hard to call. The germline CDR1 and CDR2 sequences are SGHTA and FQGTGA. Trimming left V 5 bases short and J 0 bases short, with 11 bases between. The CDR3 spans 15 residues. Here the CDR3 reads CASSPSRSSYNEQFF. The CDR3, as DNA: TGTGCCAGCAGCCCCTCCCGTAGCTCCTACAATGAGCAGTTCTTC. The full variable domain, its missing parts supplied by reference TRBV7-3 and TRBJ2-1, is GAGVSQTPSNKVTEKGKYVELRCDPISGHTALYWYRQSLGQGPEFLIYFQGTGAADDSGLPNDRFFAVRPEGSVSTLKIQRTERGDSAVYLCASSPSRSSYNEQFFGPGTRLTVL.

This clone was found a few times. The chain joins TRBV6-5 to TRBJ1-2; 11 nucleotides line up with TRBD1. This CDR3 spans 15 amino acids. With 8 bases clipped from V and 2 bases from J, the junction kept 7 bases outside the gene matches. Germline values: CDR1 MNHEY, CDR2 SVGAGI. CDR3 sequence reads: CASGGQGVGNYGYTF. CDR3 nucleotides: TGTGCCAGCGGGGGACAGGGGGTCGGCAACTATGGCTACACCTTC.

This chain's CDR3 is CAWSVTSGGGYTF. CDR3 in DNA: TGTGCCTGGAGTGTCACCAGCGGTGGTGGCTACACCTTC. The chain couples TRBV30 to TRBJ1-2; D not resolved. With 0 bases removed from V and 7 bases from J, the gap between germline ends came to 12 bases. The CDR3 totals 13 residues. Germline-derived CDR1 and CDR2 are GTSNPN and SVGIG (reference sequence).

V gene TRBV10-3 combines with J gene TRBJ1-1, with D possibly TRBD1 on 5 matching bases. V dropped 6 bases and J dropped 0 bases, with 17 bases sitting between them. Looked up from germline, CDR1 is ENHRY and CDR2 is SYGVKD. CDR3 length equals 16 residues. The CDR3 nucleotides read TGTGCCATCAGCCCCGTCAAGGGGTCTATGAACACTGAAGCTTTCTTT. It yields the protein CAISPVKGSMNTEAFF.